This T cell receptor (beta chain) was identified during a study of early T cells in non-severe SARS-CoV-2 infection. MiXCR was run by TCRdb on the 5' RACE reads, yielding one entry per CDR3 protein. The sample includes about 77,000 distinct CDR3 sequences, roughly 5.3% of them seen just once. This CDR3 is 15 amino acids long. The ends lost 4 bases at V and 0 bases at J; junction bases unmatched: 3. Germline V gene sequence: CDR1 MNHNS, CDR2 SASEGT. Whole-study findings and limits: VDJdb matching skewed toward anti-spike CD8 responses, missing private and CD4 specificities.

This clonotype was observed at least ten times. What it binds is unknown. The chain recombines TRBV6-1 with TRBJ1-5; 7 bases agree with TRBD1. The TCR was taken from an adult who was a healthcare worker with PCR-confirmed SARS-CoV-2 infection or an uninfected control (not recorded which). Sequenced here: whole blood, sampled at baseline. The DNA for the CDR3 is TGTGCCAGCAGTGGAGGGACAGATAGCAATCAGCCCCAGCATTTT. Protein product: CASSGGTDSNQPQHF.